Here is one T cell receptor beta chain with its context. Antigen specificity is unknown. In the PCR, 60 Vbeta and 13 Jbeta primers were used. Here immunoSEQ multiplex PCR was the method, and the copy in TCRdb shows in-frame clones only, minus some. Here the sample spans 100,000 to 150,000 clones, 65% to 80% being singletons. This specimen belongs to a study of cytomegalovirus exposure and HLA in healthy donors. On the study more broadly: The study's early data release held about 77 million unique TCRs from HLA-typed donors.

General observations from the study: Most TCR sequences were uncommon, yet certain public TCRs appeared in many donors.

Trimming shortened V by 0 bases and J by 7 bases, and 11 bases separated the two germline ends. CDR3 length equals 14 residues. Germline values: CDR1 SGHRS, CDR2 YFSETQ. Sequencing was carried out using PBMCs. The rearrangement uses TRBV5-1 and TRBJ1-5, with D possibly TRBD1 on 5 matching bases. The TCR originated in a human donor in good health. CDR3 sequence (DNA): TGCGCCAGCAGCTTGGTCGGGGGTCGGCAGCCCCAGCATTTT. Encoded protein: CASSLVGGRQPQHF.